These T cell receptor beta chains were read from a single sample in a study of T cells in Graves' hyperthyroidism and ophthalmopathy. MiXCR, applied by TCRdb to the multiplex PCR reads, yields one record per CDR3 protein. The sample holds some 460,000 distinct CDR3 sequences, around 14% seen once. The sequenced sample consisted of blood. The receptors stem from a woman younger than 35 with Graves' hyperthyroidism. The CDR3 runs from the conserved cysteine through the conserved F or W. D genes are given only for firm matches. The listing skips clone size in some rows; elsewhere it reads once, few, many or a size class.

j_call d_call clone_size v_call cdr3_aa cdr3_nt
TRBJ2-3 NA many TRBV6-2/TRBV6-3 CASSYSASSPDTQYF TGTGCCAGCAGTTACTCGGCTAGTAGCCCCGATACGCAGTATTTT
TRBJ2-3 NA few TRBV5-4 CASSFWGGADTQYF TGTGCCAGCAGCTTTTGGGGAGGCGCAGATACGCAGTATTTT
TRBJ2-7 NA NA TRBV27 CASSFFGGAYEQYF TGTGCCAGCAGTTTTTTCGGGGGAGCCTACGAGCAGTACTTC
TRBJ2-1 TRBD2 many TRBV7-3 CASSLAPTSGINEQFF TGTGCCAGCAGCTTAGCCCCTACTAGCGGGATCAATGAGCAGTTCTTC
TRBJ2-1 TRBD2 once TRBV27 CASRPYSGDSYNEQFF TGTGCCAGCAGACCATATAGCGGGGATTCCTACAATGAGCAGTTCTTC
TRBJ1-6 TRBD1 many TRBV12-5 CASGLGQAYNSPLHF TGTGCTAGTGGTTTAGGACAGGCCTATAATTCACCCCTCCACTTT
TRBJ2-2 TRBD2 NA TRBV19 CASSIPGLAGGPGTGELFF TGTGCCAGTAGTATACCGGGACTAGCGGGAGGGCCGGGCACCGGGGAGCTGTTTTTT
TRBJ2-3 NA NA TRBV5-5 CASSSATYYDTQYF TGTGCCAGCAGCTCGGCCACTTACTACGATACGCAGTATTTT
TRBJ2-5 TRBD2 few TRBV5-1 CASSSTSGGFQETQYF TGCGCCAGCAGCTCCACTAGCGGGGGTTTTCAAGAGACCCAGTACTTC
TRBJ2-5 NA NA TRBV18 CASSPGEGVQETQYF TGTGCCAGCTCACCAGGGGAAGGCGTGCAAGAGACCCAGTACTTC
TRBJ2-3 NA NA TRBV5-1 CASTFQDSDTDTQYF TGCGCCAGCACCTTTCAGGACAGTGACACAGATACGCAGTATTTT
TRBJ2-7 NA NA TRBV4-1 CASSRVPGTPTIYEQYF TGCGCCAGCAGCCGCGTACCCGGGACACCTACCATCTACGAGCAGTACTTC
TRBJ2-1 NA NA TRBV7-9 CASSPKGERGLSYNEQFF TGTGCCAGCAGCCCCAAGGGGGAGCGGGGCCTCTCCTACAATGAGCAGTTCTTC
TRBJ1-3 NA many TRBV3-1 CASSQGSRGSGNTIYF TGTGCCAGCAGCCAAGGGTCCAGAGGCTCTGGAAACACCATATATTTT
TRBJ2-1 NA many TRBV20-1 CSAPAIPRGLDNEQFF TGCAGTGCTCCTGCAATCCCCCGGGGACTTGATAATGAGCAGTTCTTC
TRBJ1-2 NA many TRBV29-1 CSLDGGGYGYTF TGCAGCCTGGACGGGGGGGGCTATGGCTACACCTTC
TRBJ2-2 NA many TRBV29-1 CSVGDRATTGELFF TGCAGCGTTGGGGACCGGGCCACCACCGGGGAGCTGTTTTTT
TRBJ1-3 NA NA TRBV20-1 CSANPSSDSGNTIYF TGCAGTGCTAACCCATCTAGTGACTCTGGAAACACCATATATTTT
TRBJ2-2 NA many TRBV11-3 CAGGKGTGELFF TGTGCCGGGGGGAAAGGGACCGGGGAGCTGTTTTTT
TRBJ2-7 TRBD2 NA TRBV20-1 CSGDRGLAAPYEQYF TGCAGTGGAGACCGGGGACTAGCCGCGCCCTACGAGCAGTACTTC
TRBJ1-4 NA NA TRBV7-9 CASSPDPDATNEKLFF TGTGCCAGCAGCCCCGACCCGGATGCAACTAATGAAAAACTGTTTTTT
TRBJ1-1 NA many TRBV18 CASSPKDLSLLNTEAFF TGTGCCAGCTCACCCAAGGACCTGTCCCTGCTGAACACTGAAGCTTTCTTT
TRBJ2-7 NA NA TRBV5-8 CASTLGRTITYEQYF TGTGCCAGCACCCTCGGAAGGACCATCACCTACGAGCAGTACTTC
TRBJ2-7 NA many TRBV18 CASSRGPPRSYEQYF TGTGCCAGCTCACGGGGACCCCCTAGATCCTACGAGCAGTACTTC
TRBJ2-7 TRBD2 many TRBV10-3 CATLPSGGTLAREQYF TGTGCCACGCTACCTAGCGGGGGGACCCTAGCGCGGGAGCAGTACTTC
TRBJ2-1 NA NA TRBV7-9 CASNLVDNEQFF TGTGCCAGCAACCTCGTCGACAATGAGCAGTTCTTC
TRBJ2-1 TRBD2 many TRBV20-1 CSAKLGLAGAYNEQFF TGCAGTGCTAAACTGGGACTAGCGGGAGCCTACAATGAGCAGTTCTTC
TRBJ2-7 TRBD2 few TRBV4-1 CASSQDPDGRASHEQYF TGCGCCAGCAGCCAAGACCCGGACGGGAGGGCCTCCCACGAGCAGTACTTC
TRBJ2-1 NA few TRBV19 CASSIDGPYNEQFF TGTGCCAGTAGTATAGATGGCCCCTACAATGAGCAGTTCTTC
TRBJ1-2 NA NA TRBV9 CASSPASYGYTF TGTGCCAGCAGCCCCGCCTCCTATGGCTACACCTTC
TRBJ2-2 NA NA TRBV19 CASSIARVGGGELFF TGTGCCAGTAGTATAGCTCGAGTAGGCGGCGGGGAGCTGTTTTTT
TRBJ2-5 TRBD1 many TRBV3-1 CASSPGGSETQYF TGTGCCAGCAGCCCAGGGGGTTCAGAGACCCAGTACTTC
TRBJ1-1 NA many TRBV3-1 CASSHWTENTEAFF TGTGCCAGCAGCCACTGGACAGAAAACACTGAAGCTTTCTTT
TRBJ2-7 NA NA TRBV19 CASSPGTHSYEQYF TGTGCCAGCAGTCCCGGGACACACTCCTACGAGCAGTACTTC
TRBJ2-7 NA NA TRBV27 CASSPKWYEQYF TGTGCCAGCAGTCCCAAGTGGTACGAGCAGTACTTC
TRBJ2-1 TRBD2 many TRBV29-1 CSVAGTSSDEQFF TGCAGCGTGGCCGGGACTAGCAGCGATGAGCAGTTCTTC
TRBJ2-1 NA NA TRBV24-1 CATSDSQPYEQFF TGTGCCACCAGTGATTCCCAACCCTATGAGCAGTTCTTC
TRBJ1-6 TRBD1 many TRBV28 CASSSPGQGTPLHF TGTGCCAGCAGCTCCCCGGGACAGGGGACACCCCTCCACTTT
TRBJ2-1 NA many TRBV6-1 CASSRAPTHNEQFF TGTGCCAGCAGCCGGGCCCCAACCCACAATGAGCAGTTCTTC
TRBJ1-5 NA many TRBV12-3/TRBV12-4 CASSGSNQPQHF TGTGCCAGCTCAGGTAGCAATCAGCCCCAGCATTTT
TRBJ2-1 NA many TRBV28 CASRGPGHRAFF TGTGCCAGCAGGGGACCGGGACATCGGGCGTTCTTC
TRBJ1-3 NA many TRBV5-1 CASSPGTSGNTIYF TGCGCCAGCAGCCCCGGGACCTCTGGAAACACCATATATTTT
TRBJ2-1 TRBD2 many TRBV20-1 CSARDLLAGFSYNEQFF TGCAGTGCTAGAGATCTCCTAGCGGGATTCTCCTACAATGAGCAGTTCTTC
TRBJ1-2 TRBD1 few TRBV15 CATSLDRGGNYGYTF TGTGCCACCAGCCTAGACAGGGGGGGTAACTATGGCTACACCTTC
TRBJ1-1 NA NA TRBV11-2 CASSLVLFGSGTEAFF TGTGCCAGCAGCTTAGTTCTATTCGGGAGCGGCACTGAAGCTTTCTTT
TRBJ2-3 NA many TRBV5-1 CASSGAGFGTDTQYF TGCGCCAGCAGCGGGGCGGGATTCGGCACAGATACGCAGTATTTT
TRBJ1-2 NA many TRBV5-6 CASSPTGRGGGYTF TGTGCCAGCAGCCCCACGGGCAGGGGCGGTGGCTACACCTTC
TRBJ1-3 TRBD1 few TRBV5-1 CASSPGQVTGNTIYF TGCGCCAGCAGCCCCGGACAGGTTACAGGAAACACCATATATTTT
TRBJ2-1 TRBD1 few TRBV29-1 CSVAGTGWDEQFF TGCAGCGTCGCCGGGACAGGGTGGGATGAGCAGTTCTTC